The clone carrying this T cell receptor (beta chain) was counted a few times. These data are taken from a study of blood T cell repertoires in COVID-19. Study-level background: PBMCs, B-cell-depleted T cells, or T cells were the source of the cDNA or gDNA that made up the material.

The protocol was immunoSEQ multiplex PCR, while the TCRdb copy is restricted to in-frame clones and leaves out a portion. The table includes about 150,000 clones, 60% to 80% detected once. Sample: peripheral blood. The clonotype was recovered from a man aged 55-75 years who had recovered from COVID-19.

This chain's CDR3 is CAWSVRGRGRETQYF. CDR3 bases: TGTGCCTGGAGTGTCAGGGGGCGGGGAAGGGAGACCCAGTACTTC. J is TRBJ2-5 and V is TRBV30; TRBD1 matches at 8 bases. CDR1 is GTSNPN and CDR2 is SVGIG in the germline V gene (reference sequence). V dropped 0 bases and J dropped 5; count of bases not matched to a gene: 8. This CDR3 is built from 15 residues.